These 26 T cell receptor beta chains were sequenced from one sample in a study of Graves' ophthalmopathy and Graves' hyperthyroidism. Researchers took RNA transcripts and amplified TCR beta CDR3 regions from them. An initial RT-PCR round employing HTBI primers preceded a second-round multiplex PCR. TCRdb reanalysed the multiplex PCR reads using MiXCR and keeps one entry per CDR3 protein. The sample carries a few hundred thousand distinct CDR3 sequences, around 17% recorded once. Sequencing was performed on peripheral blood. The receptors originated from a woman younger than 35 with Graves' ophthalmopathy.

This clonotype has just a few counts. The chain has TRBV6-2 or TRBV6-3 and TRBJ1-1; 7 nucleotides match TRBD1. Trimming took 7 bases from V and 2 from J; bases not matched to a gene: 10. CDR1 and CDR2 (germline): MNHEY, SVGEGT. The CDR3 extends over 15 amino acids. CDR3 DNA: TGTGCCAGCACACGAACCGGGACAGTTAACACTGAAGCTTTCTTT. Amino acids: CASTRTGTVNTEAFF.

This clonotype was seen repeatedly, ten times or more. The rearrangement uses TRBV11-2 and TRBJ2-7; the D is unclear. There are 11 residues in the CDR3. V shed 5 bases and J shed 8 bases, with 10 bases lying between them. Germline CDR1 and CDR2: SGHAT and FQNNGV. DNA of the CDR3: TGTGCCAGCAGCCCCGCCTCGAAGCAGTACTTC. Amino acid sequence: CASSPASKQYF.

This clonotype appeared many times. The chain recombines TRBV28 with TRBJ2-5; possibly TRBD1 or TRBD2 for D (6 bases each). The ends were cut back, 3 bases at V and 6 bases at J, with 14 bases in the middle. Germline V gene lookup returns CDR1 MDHEN and CDR2 SYDVKM. The length of the CDR3 is 14 residues. The DNA for the CDR3 is TGTGCCAGCAGTTTTGACAGTGGGGGGCAGACCCAGTACTTC. It encodes CASSFDSGGQTQYF.

This clonotype was seen repeatedly, ten times or more. The V and J genes are TRBV5-1 and TRBJ1-1, with D hard to call. CDR1 is SGHRS, CDR2 YFSETQ, per germline. V lost 5 bases and J 7 bases, leaving 12 bases between the germline ends. The CDR3 runs 12 residues. The CDR3 spells CASRRGFGEAFF. As DNA, the CDR3 is TGCGCCAGCAGGAGAGGCTTTGGTGAAGCTTTCTTT.

This clonotype showed up many times. Being one base from a much bigger clone, this may be a read error. The rearrangement joins TRBV28 to TRBJ1-1, with 7 bases aligning to TRBD1. Germline-derived CDR1 and CDR2 are MDHEN and SYDVKM. This CDR3 has 16 amino acids. CDR3 DNA sequence: TGTGCCAGCAGACCAGCGGCAGGGGGTGTAACACGGGGGTGGCTCTTT. It translates to CASRPAAGGVTRGWLF.

This clonotype was seen repeatedly, ten times or more. The chain recombines TRBV7-2 with TRBJ1-3; 7 nucleotides match TRBD1. Trimming at V came to 2 bases and at J to 1 base, leaving 2 bases not matched to a gene. The CDR3 consists of 15 residues. Germline CDR1 and CDR2: SGHTA and FQGNSA. In nucleotides, the CDR3 is TGTGCCAGCAGCTTAACAGGGGAGTCTGGAAACACCATATATTTT. Translating it yields CASSLTGESGNTIYF.

This clonotype came up many times. This chain links TRBV28 with TRBJ2-7; D is uncertain. The V end was cut by 4 bases, the J end by 2 bases, with 18 bases between. Germline V gives CDR1 MDHEN, CDR2 SYDVKM. The CDR3 totals 16 residues. The CDR3, as DNA: TGTGCCAGCAGTTACGGACGGAAACCTGGAACCTACGAGCAGTACTTC. As protein: CASSYGRKPGTYEQYF. The variable domain in full, completed from reference TRBV28 and TRBJ2-7, reads DVKVTQSSRYLVKRTGEKVFLECVQDMDHENMFWYRQDPGLGLRLIYFSYDVKMKEKGDIPEGYSVSREKKERFSLILESASTNQTSMYLCASSYGRKPGTYEQYFGPGTRLTVT.

The chain links TRBV6-5 to TRBJ1-1, with a tentative D call TRBD1 (6 bases). Germline assignment: CDR1 MNHEY and CDR2 SVGAGI. With 0 bases removed from V and 3 bases from J, the gap between germline ends came to 11 bases. The CDR3 spans 15 residues. The CDR3 coding sequence is TGTGCCAGCAGTTACTCAGGGACAAGATACACTGAAGCTTTCTTT. It yields the protein CASSYSGTRYTEAFF.

There are many counts of this clonotype. The J gene is TRBJ1-1, the V gene TRBV12-5; D is undetermined. From germline, CDR1 is LGHNT and CDR2 FRNRAP. Trimming stripped 3 bases from V and 5 bases from J, with 16 bases between. There are 15 residues in the CDR3. Here the CDR3 DNA reads TGTGCTAGTGGTTTCACACTGGAACTTGGGACTGAAGCTTTCTTT. As protein: CASGFTLELGTEAFF.

The table lists this clonotype with many counts. This chain links TRBV28 with TRBJ1-5; D not certain. Germline V CDR1 and CDR2: MDHEN, SYDVKM. The CDR3 runs to 13 residues. Trimming removed 5 bases from V and 5 bases from J, with 10 bases in between. The CDR3 region is CASSPTNDQPQHF. The CDR3, as DNA: TGTGCCAGCAGTCCCACAAACGATCAGCCCCAGCATTTT.

This clonotype was recorded at least ten times. The chain couples TRBV2 to TRBJ2-3, with a tentative D call TRBD2 (5 bases). Germline V CDR1 and CDR2: SNHLY, FYNNEI. This CDR3 is built from 15 residues. Trimming stripped 0 bases from V and 4 bases from J, with 11 bases between. The chain's CDR3 is CASSEAPRGPDTQYF. CDR3 sequence (DNA): TGTGCCAGCAGTGAAGCGCCCCGAGGGCCAGATACGCAGTATTTT.

This clonotype has at least ten counts. The chain carries TRBV10-1 and TRBJ1-2, with a possible D match to TRBD1 (5 bases). Trimming stripped 6 bases from V and 4 bases from J, with 15 bases between. CDR3 size: 14 residues. Germline lookup yields CDR1 WNHNN and CDR2 SYGVQD (reference sequence). CDR3 loop: CASSPEGTRYGYTF. The CDR3 DNA reads as TGCGCCAGCAGCCCGGAAGGGACCCGCTATGGCTACACCTTC.

This rearrangement joins TRBV4-1 to TRBJ2-3; D possibly corresponds to TRBD1 (6 bases). The CDR3 has 18 residues. V shed 1 base and J shed 6 bases, with 23 bases lying between them. Per germline, CDR1 MGHRA and CDR2 YSYEKL. CDR3: CASSQGGPGSAQKDTQYF. The CDR3 coding sequence is TGCGCCAGCAGCCAAGGGGGGCCTGGGAGCGCCCAAAAGGATACGCAGTATTTT.

This clonotype was recorded only once. The chain recombines TRBV13 with TRBJ2-2; TRBD2 matches 7 bases. Germline V gives CDR1 PRHDT, CDR2 FYEKMQ (reference sequence). CDR3 length equals 16 residues. The V segment lost 4 bases and the J segment 5 bases; nucleotides outside the gene matches: 10. The CDR3 DNA follows: TGTGCCAGCAGCTCCCCCGGCGGGAGTCGGACCGGGGAGCTGTTTTTT. Protein sequence: CASSSPGGSRTGELFF. The full variable domain, with the rest looked up from reference TRBV13 and TRBJ2-2, is AAGVIQSPRHLIKEKRETATLKCYPIPRHDTVYWYQQGPGQDPQFLISFYEKMQSDKGSIPDRFSAQQFSDYHSELNMSSLELGDSALYFCASSSPGGSRTGELFFGEGSRLTVL.

This clonotype showed up many times. J is TRBJ2-7 and V is TRBV6-2 or TRBV6-3; D may match TRBD1 or TRBD2 (5 bases each). Germline V gives CDR1 MNHEY, CDR2 SVGEGT. V was clipped by 0 bases and J by 4 bases, with 10 bases between them. The CDR3 spans 14 residues. Here the CDR3 reads CASSYSGTLYEQYF. CDR3 sequence (DNA): TGTGCCAGCAGTTACTCCGGGACCCTGTACGAGCAGTACTTC.

At least ten counts were recorded for this clonotype. The CDR3 DNA sequence: TGTGCCAGCAGCTTAAATCTAGCGGGGGGGGAGACCCAGTACTTC. Residues: CASSLNLAGGETQYF. The chain carries TRBV7-2 and TRBJ2-5; 12 nucleotides line up with TRBD2. Germline CDR1 and CDR2: SGHTA and FQGNSA. With 2 bases clipped from V and 5 bases from J, the junction kept 3 bases outside the gene matches. This CDR3 is built from 15 residues.

This clonotype was detected ten times or more. V gene TRBV7-9 combines with J gene TRBJ1-3; no clear D gene. V lost 0 bases and J 5 bases, leaving 11 bases between the germline ends. From germline, CDR1 is SEHNR and CDR2 FQNEAQ (reference sequence). This CDR3 has 15 residues. Here the CDR3 reads CASSLAVSFRNTIYF. The CDR3 nucleotides are TGTGCCAGCAGCTTAGCGGTCAGCTTTAGAAACACCATATATTTT.

This clonotype showed up many times. V usage is TRBV28 and J usage is TRBJ2-7; D might be TRBD1 (6 bases). Trimming left V 5 bases short and J 5 bases short, with 19 bases between. The CDR3 runs to 15 residues. Germline CDR1 is MDHEN and CDR2 is SYDVKM. The CDR3 DNA reads as TGTGCCAGCAGTCCCCGCGCTGGGACATTCCACGAGCAGTACTTC. Its protein product is CASSPRAGTFHEQYF.

This clonotype was seen only once. The chain employs TRBV28 and TRBJ1-6; D gene uncertain. Trimming stripped 3 bases from V and 0 bases from J, with 12 bases between. The CDR3 consists of 17 residues. The V gene's germline CDR1 is MDHEN and CDR2 SYDVKM. CDR3 DNA: TGTGCCAGCAGTTTGCACGCCGCGCGCTCCTATAATTCACCCCTCCACTTT. Protein product: CASSLHAARSYNSPLHF.

This chain uses TRBV19 with TRBJ1-2, with 8 bases fitting TRBD1. The germline V gene encodes CDR1 LNHDA and CDR2 SQIVND (reference sequence). The CDR3 is made up of 18 amino acids. Trimming took 7 bases from V and 1 from J; bases not matched to a gene: 17. This CDR3 is CASITPDRGRFINYGYTF. For the CDR3, the DNA is TGTGCCAGTATAACCCCTGACAGGGGTCGTTTTATTAACTATGGCTACACCTTC.

In this sample, this clonotype turned up many times. The chain links TRBV6-1 to TRBJ1-5; 7 nucleotides match TRBD1. Germline V gene data show CDR1 as MNHNS and CDR2 as SASEGT. J gave up 1 base and V 7 bases, and 4 bases lay outside the gene matches. The CDR3 is 14 amino acids. CDR3 sequence (DNA): TGTGCCAGCAACACGGGACAGAGCAATCAGCCCCAGCATTTT. Protein: CASNTGQSNQPQHF.

The rearrangement joins TRBV6-2 or TRBV6-3 to TRBJ1-2, with TRBD1 as a possible D gene (5 bases). This CDR3 is built from 13 residues. V was pared by 3 bases and J by 4 bases, with 9 bases between. Germline V gene data show CDR1 as MNHEY and CDR2 as SVGEGT. The CDR3 DNA reads as TGTGCCAGCAGTTATCAAGGGACCTATGGCTACACCTTC. Translated, it gives CASSYQGTYGYTF.

The rearrangement joins TRBV12-3 or TRBV12-4 to TRBJ1-2; unclear D gene. The CDR3 sequence is 12 residues long. The V gene lost 6 bases and the J gene lost 7 bases, with 12 bases spanning the gap. The CDR3 nucleotides read TGTGCCAGCAGCCCCTCGATCCGTGGCTACACCTTC. It codes for CASSPSIRGYTF.

This clonotype has ten or more counts. This rearrangement joins TRBV11-2 to TRBJ2-3; 7 bases agree with TRBD1. J gave up 3 bases and V 4 bases, and 7 bases lay outside the gene matches. Germline values: CDR1 SGHAT, CDR2 FQNNGV. The CDR3 spans 15 residues. The CDR3 region is CASSYRGFRTDTQYF. Written as DNA, the CDR3 is TGTGCCAGCAGCTACAGGGGCTTTCGGACAGATACGCAGTATTTT.

The rearrangement uses TRBV28 and TRBJ2-7; D is possibly TRBD1 (6 bases). In germline, CDR1 is MDHEN, CDR2 SYDVKM. CDR3 length: 14 amino acids. V was trimmed by 4 bases and J by 2 bases, leaving 12 bases between them. Here the CDR3 reads CASSSYRDTYEQYF. Here the CDR3 DNA reads TGTGCCAGCAGTTCCTACCGGGACACCTACGAGCAGTACTTC.

This clonotype occurred many times. V usage is TRBV4-2 and J usage is TRBJ2-7; D remains ambiguous. Trimming pared 3 bases from V and 12 bases from J, leaving 21 bases between. There are 14 residues in the CDR3. Germline V gene data show CDR1 as LGHNA and CDR2 as YNFKEQ. This CDR3 reads CASSQISTSPPGYF. As DNA, the CDR3 is TGTGCCAGCAGCCAGATTTCGACGTCCCCCCCCGGGTACTTC.